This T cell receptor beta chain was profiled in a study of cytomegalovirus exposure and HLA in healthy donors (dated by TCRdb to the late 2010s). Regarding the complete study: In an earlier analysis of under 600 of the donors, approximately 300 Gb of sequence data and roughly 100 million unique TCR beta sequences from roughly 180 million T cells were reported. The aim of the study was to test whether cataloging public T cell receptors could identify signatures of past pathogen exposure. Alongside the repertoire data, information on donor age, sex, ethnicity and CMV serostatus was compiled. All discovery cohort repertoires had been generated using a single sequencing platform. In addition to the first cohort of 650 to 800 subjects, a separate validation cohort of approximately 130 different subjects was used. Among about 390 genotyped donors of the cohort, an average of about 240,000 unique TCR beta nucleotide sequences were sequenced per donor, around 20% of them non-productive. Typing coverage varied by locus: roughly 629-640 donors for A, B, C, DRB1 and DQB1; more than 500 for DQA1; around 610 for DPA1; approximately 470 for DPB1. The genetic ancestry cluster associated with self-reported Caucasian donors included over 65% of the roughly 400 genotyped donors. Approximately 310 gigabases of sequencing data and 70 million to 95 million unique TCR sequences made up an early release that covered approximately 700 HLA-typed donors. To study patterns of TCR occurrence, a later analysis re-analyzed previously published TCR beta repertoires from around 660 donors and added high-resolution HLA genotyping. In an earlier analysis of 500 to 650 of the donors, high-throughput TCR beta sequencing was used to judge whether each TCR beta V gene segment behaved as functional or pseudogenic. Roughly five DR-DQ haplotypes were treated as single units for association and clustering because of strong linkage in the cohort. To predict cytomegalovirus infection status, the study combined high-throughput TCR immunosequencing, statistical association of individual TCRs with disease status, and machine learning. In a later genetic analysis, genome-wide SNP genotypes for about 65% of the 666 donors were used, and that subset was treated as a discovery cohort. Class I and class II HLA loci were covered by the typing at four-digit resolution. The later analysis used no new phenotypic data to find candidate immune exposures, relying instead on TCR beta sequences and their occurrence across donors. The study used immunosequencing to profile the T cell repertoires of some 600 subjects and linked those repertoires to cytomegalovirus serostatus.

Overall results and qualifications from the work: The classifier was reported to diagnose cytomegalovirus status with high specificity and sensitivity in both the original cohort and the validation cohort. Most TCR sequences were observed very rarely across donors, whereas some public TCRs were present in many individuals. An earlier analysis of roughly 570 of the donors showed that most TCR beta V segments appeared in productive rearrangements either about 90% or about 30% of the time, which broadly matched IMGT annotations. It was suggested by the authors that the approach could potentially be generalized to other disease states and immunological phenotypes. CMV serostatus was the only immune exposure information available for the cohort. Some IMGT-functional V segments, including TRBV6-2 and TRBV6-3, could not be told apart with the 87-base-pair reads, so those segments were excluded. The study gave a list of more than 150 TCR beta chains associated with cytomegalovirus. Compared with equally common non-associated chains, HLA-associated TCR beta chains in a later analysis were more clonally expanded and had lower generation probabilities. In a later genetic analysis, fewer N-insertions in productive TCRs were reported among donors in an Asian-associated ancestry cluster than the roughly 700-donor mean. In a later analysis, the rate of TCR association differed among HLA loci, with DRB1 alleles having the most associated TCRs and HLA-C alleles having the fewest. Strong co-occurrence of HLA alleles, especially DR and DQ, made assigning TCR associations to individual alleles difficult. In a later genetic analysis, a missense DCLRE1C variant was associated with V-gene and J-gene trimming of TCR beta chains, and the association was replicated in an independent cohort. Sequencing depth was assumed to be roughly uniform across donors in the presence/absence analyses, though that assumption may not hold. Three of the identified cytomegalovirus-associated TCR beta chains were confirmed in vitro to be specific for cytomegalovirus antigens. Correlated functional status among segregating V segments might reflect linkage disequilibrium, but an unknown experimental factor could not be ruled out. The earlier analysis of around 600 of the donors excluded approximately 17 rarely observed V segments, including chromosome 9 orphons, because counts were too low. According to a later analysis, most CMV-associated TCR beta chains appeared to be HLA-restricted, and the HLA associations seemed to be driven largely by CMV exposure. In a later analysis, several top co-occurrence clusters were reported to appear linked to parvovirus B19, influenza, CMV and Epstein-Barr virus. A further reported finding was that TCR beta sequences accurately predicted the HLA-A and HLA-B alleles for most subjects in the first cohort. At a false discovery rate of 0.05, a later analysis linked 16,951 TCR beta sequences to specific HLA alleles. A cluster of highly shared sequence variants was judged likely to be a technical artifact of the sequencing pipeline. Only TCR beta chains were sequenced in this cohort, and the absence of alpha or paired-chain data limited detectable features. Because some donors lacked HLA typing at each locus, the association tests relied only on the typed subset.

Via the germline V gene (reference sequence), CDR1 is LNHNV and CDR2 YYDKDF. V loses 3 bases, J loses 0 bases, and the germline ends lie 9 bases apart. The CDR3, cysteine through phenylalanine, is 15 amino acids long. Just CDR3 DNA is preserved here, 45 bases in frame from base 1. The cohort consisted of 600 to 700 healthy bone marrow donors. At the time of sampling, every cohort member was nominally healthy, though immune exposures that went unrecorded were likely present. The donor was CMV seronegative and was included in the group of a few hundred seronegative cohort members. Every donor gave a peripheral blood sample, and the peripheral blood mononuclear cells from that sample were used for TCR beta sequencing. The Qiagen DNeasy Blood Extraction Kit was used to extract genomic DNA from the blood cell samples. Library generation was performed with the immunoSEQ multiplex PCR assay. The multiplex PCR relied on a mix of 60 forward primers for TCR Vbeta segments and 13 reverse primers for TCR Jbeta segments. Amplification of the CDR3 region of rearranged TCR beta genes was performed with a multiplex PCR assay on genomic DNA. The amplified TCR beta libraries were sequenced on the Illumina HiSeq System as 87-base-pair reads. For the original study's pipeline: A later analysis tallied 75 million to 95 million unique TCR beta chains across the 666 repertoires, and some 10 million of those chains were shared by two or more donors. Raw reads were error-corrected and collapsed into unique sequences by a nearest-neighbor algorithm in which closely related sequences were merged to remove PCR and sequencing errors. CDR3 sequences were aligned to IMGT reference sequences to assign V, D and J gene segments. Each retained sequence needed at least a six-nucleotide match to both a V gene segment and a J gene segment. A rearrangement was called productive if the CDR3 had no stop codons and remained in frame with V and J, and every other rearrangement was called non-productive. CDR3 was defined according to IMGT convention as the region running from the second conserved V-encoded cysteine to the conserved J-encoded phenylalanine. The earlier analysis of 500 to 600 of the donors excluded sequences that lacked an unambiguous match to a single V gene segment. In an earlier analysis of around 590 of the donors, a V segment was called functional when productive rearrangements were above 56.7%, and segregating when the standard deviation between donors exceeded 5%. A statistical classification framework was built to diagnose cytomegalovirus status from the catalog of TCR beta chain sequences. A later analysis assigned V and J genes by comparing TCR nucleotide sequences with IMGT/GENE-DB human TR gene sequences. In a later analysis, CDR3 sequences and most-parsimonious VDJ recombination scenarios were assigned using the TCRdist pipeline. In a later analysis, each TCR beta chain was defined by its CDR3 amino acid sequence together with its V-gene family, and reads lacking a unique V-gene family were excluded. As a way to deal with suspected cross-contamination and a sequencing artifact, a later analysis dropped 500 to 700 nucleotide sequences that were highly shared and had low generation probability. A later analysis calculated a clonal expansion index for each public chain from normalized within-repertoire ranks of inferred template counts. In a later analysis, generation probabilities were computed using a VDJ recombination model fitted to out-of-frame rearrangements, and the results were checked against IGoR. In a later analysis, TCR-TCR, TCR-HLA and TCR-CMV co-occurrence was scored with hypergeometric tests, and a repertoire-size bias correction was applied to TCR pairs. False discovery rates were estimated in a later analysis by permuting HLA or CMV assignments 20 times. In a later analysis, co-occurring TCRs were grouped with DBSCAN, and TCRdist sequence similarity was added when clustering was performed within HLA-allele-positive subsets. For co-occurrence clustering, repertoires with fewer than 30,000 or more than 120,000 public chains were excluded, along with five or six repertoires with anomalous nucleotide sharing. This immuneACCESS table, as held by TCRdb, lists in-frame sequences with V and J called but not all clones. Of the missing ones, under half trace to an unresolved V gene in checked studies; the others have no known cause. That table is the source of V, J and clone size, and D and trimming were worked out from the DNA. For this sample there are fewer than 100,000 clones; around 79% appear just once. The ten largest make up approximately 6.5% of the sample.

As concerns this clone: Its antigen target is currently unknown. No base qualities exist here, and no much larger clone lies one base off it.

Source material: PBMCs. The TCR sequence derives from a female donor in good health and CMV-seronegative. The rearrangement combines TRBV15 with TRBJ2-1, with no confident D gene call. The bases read TGTGCCACCAGCAGTAGCAGTAGCTCCTACAATGAGCAGTTCTTC. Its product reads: CATSSSSSSYNEQFF.